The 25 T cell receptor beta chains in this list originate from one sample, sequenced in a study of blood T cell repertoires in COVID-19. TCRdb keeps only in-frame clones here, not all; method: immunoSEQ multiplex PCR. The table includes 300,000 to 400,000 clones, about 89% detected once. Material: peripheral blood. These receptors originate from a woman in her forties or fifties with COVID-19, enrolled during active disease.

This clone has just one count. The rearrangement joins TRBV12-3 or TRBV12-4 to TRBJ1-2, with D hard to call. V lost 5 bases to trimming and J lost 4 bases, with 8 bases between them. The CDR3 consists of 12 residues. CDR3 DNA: TGTGCCAGCAGTCTGCGGTTCTATGGCTACACCTTC. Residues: CASSLRFYGYTF.

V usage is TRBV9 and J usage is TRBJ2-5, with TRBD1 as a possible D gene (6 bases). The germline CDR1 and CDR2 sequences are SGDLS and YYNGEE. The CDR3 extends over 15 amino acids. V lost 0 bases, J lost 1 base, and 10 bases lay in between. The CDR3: CASSVGGGVQETQYF. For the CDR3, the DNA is TGTGCCAGCAGCGTAGGAGGGGGAGTCCAAGAGACCCAGTACTTC.

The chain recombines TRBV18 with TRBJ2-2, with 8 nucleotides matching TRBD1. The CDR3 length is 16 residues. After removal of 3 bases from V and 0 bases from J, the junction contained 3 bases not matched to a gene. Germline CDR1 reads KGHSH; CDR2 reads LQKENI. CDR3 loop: CASSPGQVTNTGELFF. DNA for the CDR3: TGTGCCAGCTCACCGGGACAGGTCACGAACACCGGGGAGCTGTTTTTT.

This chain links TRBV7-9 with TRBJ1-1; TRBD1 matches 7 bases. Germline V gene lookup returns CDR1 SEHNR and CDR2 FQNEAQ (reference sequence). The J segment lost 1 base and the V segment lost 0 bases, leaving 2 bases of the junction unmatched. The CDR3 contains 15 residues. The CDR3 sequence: CASSLAQGENTEAFF. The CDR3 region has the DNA TGTGCCAGCAGCTTAGCGCAGGGGGAGAACACTGAAGCTTTCTTT.

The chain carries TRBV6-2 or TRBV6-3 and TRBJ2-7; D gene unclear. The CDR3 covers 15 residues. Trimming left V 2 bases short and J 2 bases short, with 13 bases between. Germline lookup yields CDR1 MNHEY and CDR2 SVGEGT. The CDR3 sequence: CASSYGVTHAYEQYF. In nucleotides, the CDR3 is TGTGCCAGCAGTTACGGTGTCACTCACGCCTACGAGCAGTACTTC.

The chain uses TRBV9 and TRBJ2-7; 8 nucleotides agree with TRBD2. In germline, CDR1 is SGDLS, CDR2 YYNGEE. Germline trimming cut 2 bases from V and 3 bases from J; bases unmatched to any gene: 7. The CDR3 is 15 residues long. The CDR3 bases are TGTGCCAGCAGCGTTAGCCTAGCGGGTCACTACGAGCAGTACTTC. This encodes CASSVSLAGHYEQYF. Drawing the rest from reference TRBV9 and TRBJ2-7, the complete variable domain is DSGVTQTPKHLITATGQRVTLRCSPRSGDLSVYWYQQSLDQGLQFLIQYYNGEERAKGNILERFSAQQFPDLHSELNLSSLELGDSALYFCASSVSLAGHYEQYFGPGTRLTVT.

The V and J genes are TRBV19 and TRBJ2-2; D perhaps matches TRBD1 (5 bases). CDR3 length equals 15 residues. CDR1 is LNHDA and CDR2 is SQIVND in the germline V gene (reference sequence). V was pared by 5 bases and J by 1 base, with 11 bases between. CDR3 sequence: CASSFAGMNTGELFF. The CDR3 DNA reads TGTGCCAGTAGTTTCGCAGGGATGAACACCGGGGAGCTGTTTTTT. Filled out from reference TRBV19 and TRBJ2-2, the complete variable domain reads DGGITQSPKYLFRKEGQNVTLSCEQNLNHDAMYWYRQDPGQGLRLIYYSQIVNDFQKGDIAEGYSVSREKKESFPLTVTSAQKNPTAFYLCASSFAGMNTGELFFGEGSRLTVL.

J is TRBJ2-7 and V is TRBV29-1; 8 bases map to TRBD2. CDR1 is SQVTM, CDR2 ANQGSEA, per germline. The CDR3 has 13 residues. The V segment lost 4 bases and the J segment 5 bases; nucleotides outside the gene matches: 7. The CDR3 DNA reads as TGCAGCGTTGGCCCGGGACTAGTCAACGAGCAGTACTTC. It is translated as CSVGPGLVNEQYF.

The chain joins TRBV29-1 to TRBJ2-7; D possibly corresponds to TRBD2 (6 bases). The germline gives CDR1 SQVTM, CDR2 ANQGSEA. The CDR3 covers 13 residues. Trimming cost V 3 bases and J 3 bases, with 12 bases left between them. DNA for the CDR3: TGCAGCGTTGACGCAGCGGGCCTCTACGAGCAGTACTTC. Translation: CSVDAAGLYEQYF.

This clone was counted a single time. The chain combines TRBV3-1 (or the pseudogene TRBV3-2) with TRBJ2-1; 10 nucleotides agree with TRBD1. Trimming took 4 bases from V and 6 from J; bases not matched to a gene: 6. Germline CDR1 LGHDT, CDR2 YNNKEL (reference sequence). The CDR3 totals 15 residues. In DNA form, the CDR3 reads TGTGCCAGCAGCCTACCGGGACAGGGGCGCAATGAGCAGTTCTTC. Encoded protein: CASSLPGQGRNEQFF.

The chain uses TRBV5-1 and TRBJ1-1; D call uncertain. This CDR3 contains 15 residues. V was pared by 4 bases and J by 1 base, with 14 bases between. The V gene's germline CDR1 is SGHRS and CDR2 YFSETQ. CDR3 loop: CASSPDGAGNTEAFF. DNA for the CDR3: TGCGCCAGCAGCCCCGATGGTGCGGGGAACACTGAAGCTTTCTTT. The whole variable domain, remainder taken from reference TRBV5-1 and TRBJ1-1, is KAGVTQTPRYLIKTRGQQVTLSCSPISGHRSVSWYQQTPGQGLQFLFEYFSETQRNKGNFPGRFSGRQFSNSRSEMNVSTLELGDSALYLCASSPDGAGNTEAFFGQGTRLTVV.

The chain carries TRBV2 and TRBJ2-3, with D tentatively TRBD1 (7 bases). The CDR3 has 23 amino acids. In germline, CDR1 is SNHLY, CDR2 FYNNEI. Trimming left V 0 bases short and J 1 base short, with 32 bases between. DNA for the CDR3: TGTGCCAGCAGTGAAGCGCATCTATTCGTTGGTTTAGCGGCAGGGGGTGGCACAGATACGCAGTATTTT. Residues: CASSEAHLFVGLAAGGGTDTQYF.

In DNA form, the CDR3 reads TGTGCCAGCAGCAAAGGAGGGCATTACGGAGGGGCACGGCAGCCCCAGCATTTT. This sequence encodes CASSKGGHYGGARQPQHF. This chain links TRBV21-1 with TRBJ1-5. TRBV21-1 is deemed a pseudogene. The CDR3 has 18 amino acids.

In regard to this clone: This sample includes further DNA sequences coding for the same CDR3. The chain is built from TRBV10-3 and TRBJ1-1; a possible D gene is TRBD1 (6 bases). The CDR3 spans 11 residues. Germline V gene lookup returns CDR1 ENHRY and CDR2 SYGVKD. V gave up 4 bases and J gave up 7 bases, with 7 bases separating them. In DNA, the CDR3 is TGTGCCATCAGTGGGGGGCGTGAAGCTTTCTTT. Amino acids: CAISGGREAFF.

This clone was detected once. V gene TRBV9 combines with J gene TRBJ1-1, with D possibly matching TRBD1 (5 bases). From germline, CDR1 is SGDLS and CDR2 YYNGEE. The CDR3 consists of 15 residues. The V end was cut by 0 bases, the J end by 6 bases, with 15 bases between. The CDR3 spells CASSVGPQVGAEAFF. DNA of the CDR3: TGTGCCAGCAGCGTAGGTCCTCAGGTAGGGGCTGAAGCTTTCTTT.

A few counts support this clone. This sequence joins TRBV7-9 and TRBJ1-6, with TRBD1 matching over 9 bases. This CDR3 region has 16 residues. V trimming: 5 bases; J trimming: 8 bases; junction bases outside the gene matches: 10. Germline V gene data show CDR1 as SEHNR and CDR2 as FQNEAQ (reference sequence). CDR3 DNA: TGTGCCAGCAGCGAACAGGGGGCGATCGTGGATTCACCCCTCCACTTT. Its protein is CASSEQGAIVDSPLHF.

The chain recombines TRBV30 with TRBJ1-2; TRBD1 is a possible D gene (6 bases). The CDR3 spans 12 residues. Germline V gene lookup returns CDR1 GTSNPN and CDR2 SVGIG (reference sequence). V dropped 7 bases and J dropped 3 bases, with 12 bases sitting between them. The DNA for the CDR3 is TGTGCCTCCACACAGGGTGACTATGGCTACACCTTC. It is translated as CASTQGDYGYTF.

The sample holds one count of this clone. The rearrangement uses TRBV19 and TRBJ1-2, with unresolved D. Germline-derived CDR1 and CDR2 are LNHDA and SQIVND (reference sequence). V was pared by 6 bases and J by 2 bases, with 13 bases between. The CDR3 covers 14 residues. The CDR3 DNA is TGTGCCAGTAGAGCAGCGAGTCTCAACTATGGCTACACCTTC. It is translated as CASRAASLNYGYTF.

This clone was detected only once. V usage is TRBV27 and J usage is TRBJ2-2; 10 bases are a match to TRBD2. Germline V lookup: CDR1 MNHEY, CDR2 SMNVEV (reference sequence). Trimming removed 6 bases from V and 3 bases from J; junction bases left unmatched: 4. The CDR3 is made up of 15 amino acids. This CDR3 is CASSRTSGYTGELFF. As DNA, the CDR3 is TGTGCCAGCAGCCGGACTAGCGGTTACACCGGGGAGCTGTTTTTT.

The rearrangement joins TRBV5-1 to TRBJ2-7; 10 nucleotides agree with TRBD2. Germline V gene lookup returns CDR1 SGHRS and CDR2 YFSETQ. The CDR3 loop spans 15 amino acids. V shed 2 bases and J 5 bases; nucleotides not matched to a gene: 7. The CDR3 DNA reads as TGCGCCAGCAGCTTTGAAGGTAGCGGGGGGAACGAGCAGTACTTC. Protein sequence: CASSFEGSGGNEQYF.

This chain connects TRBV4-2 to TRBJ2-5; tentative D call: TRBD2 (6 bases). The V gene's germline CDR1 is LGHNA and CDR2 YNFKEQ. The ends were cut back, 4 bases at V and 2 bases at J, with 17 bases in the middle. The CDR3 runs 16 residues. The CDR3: CASSPVGRERQETQYF. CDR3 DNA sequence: TGTGCCAGCAGCCCGGTGGGGCGGGAACGGCAAGAGACCCAGTACTTC.

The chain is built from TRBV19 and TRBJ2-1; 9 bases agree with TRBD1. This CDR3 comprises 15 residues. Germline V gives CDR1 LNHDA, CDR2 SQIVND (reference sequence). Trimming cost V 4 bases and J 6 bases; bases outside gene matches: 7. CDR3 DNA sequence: TGTGCCAGTAGTACCCGCGGGACAGGGATCAATGAGCAGTTCTTC. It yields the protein CASSTRGTGINEQFF.

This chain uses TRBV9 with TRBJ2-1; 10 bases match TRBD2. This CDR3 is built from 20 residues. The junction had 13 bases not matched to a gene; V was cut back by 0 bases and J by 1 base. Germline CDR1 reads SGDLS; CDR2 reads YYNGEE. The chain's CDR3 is CASSVDPVSGRLGSYNEQFF. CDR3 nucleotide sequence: TGTGCCAGCAGCGTAGATCCGGTTAGCGGGAGGTTGGGTTCCTACAATGAGCAGTTCTTC.

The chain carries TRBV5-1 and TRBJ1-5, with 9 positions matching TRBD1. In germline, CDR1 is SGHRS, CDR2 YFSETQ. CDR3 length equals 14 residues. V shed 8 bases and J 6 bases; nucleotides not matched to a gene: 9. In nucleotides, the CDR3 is TGCGCCAGGACCACAGGGGGCGCGACTCAGCCCCAGCATTTT. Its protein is CARTTGGATQPQHF.

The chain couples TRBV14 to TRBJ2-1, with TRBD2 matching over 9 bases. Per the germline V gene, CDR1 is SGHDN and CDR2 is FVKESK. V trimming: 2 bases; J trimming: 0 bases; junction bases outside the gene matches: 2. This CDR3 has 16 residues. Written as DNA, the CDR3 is TGTGCCAGCAGCCAAAAACTAGCGGGCTCCTACAATGAGCAGTTCTTC. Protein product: CASSQKLAGSYNEQFF.